This T cell receptor beta chain was profiled in a study of T cell repertoires in cytomegalovirus infection. Study at large: Use of recently identified HLA-C-restricted and well-studied HLA-B-restricted CMV epitopes was part of the study. Based on public TCR beta signatures, there were indications of CMV infection and of a matching HLA type.

Study-level findings and limits: Dominant in the ex vivo response were TCR beta clonotypes restricted by HLA-C and specific for CMV.

With regard to this clonotype: Antigen specificity is unknown.

TCRdb processed the reads anew with MiXCR; each CDR3 protein has one entry. This table has roughly 500,000 distinct CDR3 sequences, roughly 34% appearing once. The length of the CDR3 is 14 residues. Germline V gene lookup returns CDR1 ENHRY and CDR2 SYGVKD. Trimming took 6 bases from V and 8 from J, leaving 17 bases between them. The J gene is TRBJ2-1, the V gene TRBV10-3; D is possibly TRBD1 (6 bases). The sample in question was cultured PBMCs, obtained from culture after CMV antigen stimulation. This clonotype was sampled from a human donor in good health (CMV status not recorded). Some clones in this sample may be carry-over from other donors' samples. The CDR3 nucleotides are TGTGCCATCAGAGACGGGACACCCCCCCATGAGCAGTTCTTC. As protein: CAIRDGTPPHEQFF.